Listed below are T cell receptor beta chains from one sample, sequenced in a study of blood T cells in healthy people across ages. From the 5' RACE reads, TCRdb called clonotypes with MiXCR, one entry per CDR3 protein. This sample has around 1,900,000 distinct CDR3 sequences, with roughly two fifths found just once. The source material was blood. These receptors all stem from a human donor in good health. The CDR3 runs from the conserved cysteine through the conserved F or W. The order of the fields is V gene, D gene, clone size, J gene, CDR3 protein. A D gene is named only where the DNA matches it firmly. The size entry is marked missing in some rows and otherwise reads once, few, many or a size class.

TRBV7-9,TRBD1,few,TRBJ1-5,CASSPTGWDQPQHF
TRBV5-4,TRBD2,-,TRBJ2-7,CASSSNLAGGTYEQYF
TRBV10-3,TRBD1,few,TRBJ2-5,CAISDDRGETQYF
TRBV2,TRBD1,few,TRBJ1-2,CASSAGTGDYGYTF
TRBV9,-,many,TRBJ2-3,CASSQTGTPFSTDTQYF
TRBV12-3/TRBV12-4,TRBD1,-,TRBJ1-1,CASSSNRGGTEAFF
TRBV20-1,TRBD1,-,TRBJ1-6,CSARGTGIKNSPLHF
TRBV11-2,TRBD2,-,TRBJ2-5,CASSLRTRIETQYF
TRBV9,-,few,TRBJ1-2,CASSSPAIDGYTF
TRBV29-1,TRBD1,few,TRBJ2-1,CSVDTSRGIDSYNEQFF
TRBV20-1,-,-,TRBJ2-7,CSARGGRGLARAEQYF
TRBV6-5,-,-,TRBJ2-5,CASSRPGRRETQYF
TRBV24-1,TRBD1,few,TRBJ1-2,CATATGTAEGYTF
TRBV6-1,-,-,TRBJ1-5,CASRKEDFNQPQHF
TRBV28,-,-,TRBJ2-5,CASSSLWGPRKGETQYF
TRBV29-1,-,-,TRBJ1-6,CSVAGGGNSPLHF
TRBV5-5,-,-,TRBJ2-6,CASSLLDSGANVRTF
TRBV20-1,TRBD2,-,TRBJ2-7,CSARETGGGGEQYF
TRBV4-3,-,-,TRBJ1-5,CASSRGRYREDQPQHF
TRBV6-1,TRBD1,many,TRBJ1-2,CASRTGGNYGYTF
TRBV7-9,-,-,-,CASSPLYRSNQETQYF
TRBV4-3,-,few,TRBJ2-7,CASSQDPWAGRYEQYF
TRBV20-1,TRBD2,-,TRBJ2-5,CSATKPTSGGAGETQYF
TRBV24-1,TRBD1,-,-,CATSDSGQGGTYEQYF